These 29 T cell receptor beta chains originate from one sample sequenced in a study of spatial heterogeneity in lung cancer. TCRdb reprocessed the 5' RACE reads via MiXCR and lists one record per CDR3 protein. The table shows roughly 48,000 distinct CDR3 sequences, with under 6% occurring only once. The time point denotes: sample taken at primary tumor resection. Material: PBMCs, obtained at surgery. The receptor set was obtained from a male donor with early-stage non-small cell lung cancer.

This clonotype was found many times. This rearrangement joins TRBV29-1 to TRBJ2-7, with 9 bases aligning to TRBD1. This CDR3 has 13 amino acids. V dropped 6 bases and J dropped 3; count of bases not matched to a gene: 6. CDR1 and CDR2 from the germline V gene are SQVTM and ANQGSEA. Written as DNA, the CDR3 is TGCAGCGTCAAACAGGGGGCTGGCTACGAGCAGTACTTC. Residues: CSVKQGAGYEQYF.

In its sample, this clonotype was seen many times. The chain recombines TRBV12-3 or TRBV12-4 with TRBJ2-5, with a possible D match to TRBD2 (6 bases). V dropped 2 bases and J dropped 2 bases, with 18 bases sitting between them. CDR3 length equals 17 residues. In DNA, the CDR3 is TGTGCCAGCAGTTTAAGGGAGATGCGGGGACCTCAAGAGACCCAGTACTTC. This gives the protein CASSLREMRGPQETQYF.

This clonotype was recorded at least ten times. The CDR3 here is CASSSRTSLVYGNTIYF. Here the CDR3 DNA reads TGTGCCAGCAGTTCGCGGACGTCTTTGGTCTATGGAAACACCATATATTTT. The chain employs TRBV28 and TRBJ1-3; D uncertain. Germline values: CDR1 MDHEN, CDR2 SYDVKM. The CDR3 loop spans 17 amino acids. Trimming cost V 4 bases and J 3 bases, with 19 bases left between them.

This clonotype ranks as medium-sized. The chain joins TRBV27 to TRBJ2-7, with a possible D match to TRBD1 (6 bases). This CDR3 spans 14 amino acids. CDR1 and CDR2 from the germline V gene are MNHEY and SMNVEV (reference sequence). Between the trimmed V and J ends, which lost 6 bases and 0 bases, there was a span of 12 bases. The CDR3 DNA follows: TGTGCCAGCAGCCCCGGGACAAACTCCTACGAGCAGTACTTC. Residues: CASSPGTNSYEQYF.

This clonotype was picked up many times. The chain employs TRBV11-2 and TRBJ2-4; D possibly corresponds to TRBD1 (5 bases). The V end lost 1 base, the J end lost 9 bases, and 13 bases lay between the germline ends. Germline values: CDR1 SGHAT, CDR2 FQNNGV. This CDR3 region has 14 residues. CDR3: CASSLAGQGGIQYF. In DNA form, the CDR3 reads TGTGCCAGCAGCTTAGCAGGCCAGGGTGGCATTCAGTACTTC.

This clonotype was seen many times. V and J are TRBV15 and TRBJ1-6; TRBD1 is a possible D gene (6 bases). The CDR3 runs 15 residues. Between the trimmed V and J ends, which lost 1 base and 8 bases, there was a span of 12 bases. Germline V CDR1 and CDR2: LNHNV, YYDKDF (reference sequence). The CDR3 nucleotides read TGTGCCACCAGCAGAGTTTGGGGGCGCGATTCACCCCTCCACTTT. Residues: CATSRVWGRDSPLHF.

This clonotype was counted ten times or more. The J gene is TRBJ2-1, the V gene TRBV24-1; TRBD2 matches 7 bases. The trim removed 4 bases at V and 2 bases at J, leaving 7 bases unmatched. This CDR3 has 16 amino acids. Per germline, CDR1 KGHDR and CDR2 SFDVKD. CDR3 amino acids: CATSESLAATYNEQFF. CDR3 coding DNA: TGTGCCACCAGTGAATCTCTAGCGGCCACCTACAATGAGCAGTTCTTC.

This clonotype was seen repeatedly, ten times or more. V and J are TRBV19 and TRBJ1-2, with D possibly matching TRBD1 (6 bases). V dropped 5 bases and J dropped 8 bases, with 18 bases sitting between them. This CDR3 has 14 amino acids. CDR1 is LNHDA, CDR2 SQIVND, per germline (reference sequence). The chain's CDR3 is CASSFQGTGIGYTF. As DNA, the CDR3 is TGTGCCAGTAGTTTCCAGGGGACGGGAATCGGCTACACCTTC.

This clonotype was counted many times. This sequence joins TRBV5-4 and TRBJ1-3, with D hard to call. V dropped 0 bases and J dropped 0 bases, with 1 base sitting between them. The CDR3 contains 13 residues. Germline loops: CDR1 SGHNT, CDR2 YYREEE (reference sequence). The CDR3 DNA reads TGTGCCAGCAGCTTGGCCTCTGGAAACACCATATATTTT. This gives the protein CASSLASGNTIYF.

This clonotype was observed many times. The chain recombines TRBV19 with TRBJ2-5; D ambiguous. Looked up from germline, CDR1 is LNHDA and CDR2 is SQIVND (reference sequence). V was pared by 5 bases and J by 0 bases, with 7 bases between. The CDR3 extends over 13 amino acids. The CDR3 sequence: CASSPEYQETQYF. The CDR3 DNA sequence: TGTGCCAGTAGTCCGGAGTACCAAGAGACCCAGTACTTC. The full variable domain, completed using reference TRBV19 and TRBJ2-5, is DGGITQSPKYLFRKEGQNVTLSCEQNLNHDAMYWYRQDPGQGLRLIYYSQIVNDFQKGDIAEGYSVSREKKESFPLTVTSAQKNPTAFYLCASSPEYQETQYFGPGTRLLVL.

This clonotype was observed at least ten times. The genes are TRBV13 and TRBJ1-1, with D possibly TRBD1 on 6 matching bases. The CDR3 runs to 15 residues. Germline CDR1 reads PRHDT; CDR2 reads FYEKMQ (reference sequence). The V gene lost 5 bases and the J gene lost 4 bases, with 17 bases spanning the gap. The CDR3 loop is CASSRGSDRTTEAFF. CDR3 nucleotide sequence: TGTGCCAGCAGCAGGGGGTCCGATAGGACCACTGAAGCTTTCTTT.

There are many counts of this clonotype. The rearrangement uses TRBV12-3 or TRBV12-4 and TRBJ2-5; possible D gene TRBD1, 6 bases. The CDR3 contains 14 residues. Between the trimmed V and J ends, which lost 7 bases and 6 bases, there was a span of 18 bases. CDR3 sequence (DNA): TGTGCCAGCACCTTAGGGGGACCTCAGAAGACCCAGTACTTC. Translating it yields CASTLGGPQKTQYF.

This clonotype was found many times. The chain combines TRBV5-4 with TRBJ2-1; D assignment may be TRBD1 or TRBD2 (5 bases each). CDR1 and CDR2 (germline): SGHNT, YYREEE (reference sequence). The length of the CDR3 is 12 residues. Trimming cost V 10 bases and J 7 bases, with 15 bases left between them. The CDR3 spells CAPGDGMNEQFF. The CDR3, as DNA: TGTGCCCCTGGGGACGGGATGAATGAGCAGTTCTTC.

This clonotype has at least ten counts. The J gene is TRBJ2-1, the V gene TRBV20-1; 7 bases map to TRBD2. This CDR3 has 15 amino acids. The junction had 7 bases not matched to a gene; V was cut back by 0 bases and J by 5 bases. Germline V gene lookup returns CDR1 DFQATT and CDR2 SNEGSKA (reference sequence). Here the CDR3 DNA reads TGCAGTGCTAGAGAGTCGTCTAGCGGTGACAATGAGCAGTTCTTC. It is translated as CSARESSSGDNEQFF.

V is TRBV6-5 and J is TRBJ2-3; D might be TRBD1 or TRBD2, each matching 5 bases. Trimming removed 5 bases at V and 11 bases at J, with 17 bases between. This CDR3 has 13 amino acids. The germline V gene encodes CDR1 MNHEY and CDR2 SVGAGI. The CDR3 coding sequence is TGTGCCAGCAGTCCGGGGCCTACCGCGGAGCAGTATTTT. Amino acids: CASSPGPTAEQYF.

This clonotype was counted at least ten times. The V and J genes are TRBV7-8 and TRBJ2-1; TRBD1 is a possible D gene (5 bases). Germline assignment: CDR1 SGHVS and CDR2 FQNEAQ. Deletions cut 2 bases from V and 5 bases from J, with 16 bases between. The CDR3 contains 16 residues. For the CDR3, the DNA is TGTGCCAGCAGCTTACAGGGATCGGCAGGGCACAATGAGCAGTTCTTC. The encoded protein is CASSLQGSAGHNEQFF.

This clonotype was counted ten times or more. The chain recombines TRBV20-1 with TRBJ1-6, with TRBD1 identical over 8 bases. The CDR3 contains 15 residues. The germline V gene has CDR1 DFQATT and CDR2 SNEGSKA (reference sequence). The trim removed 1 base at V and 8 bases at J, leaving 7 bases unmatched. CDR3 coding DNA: TGCAGTGCTAGAGCTGGGACAGGTTATGATTCACCCCTCCACTTT. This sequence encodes CSARAGTGYDSPLHF.

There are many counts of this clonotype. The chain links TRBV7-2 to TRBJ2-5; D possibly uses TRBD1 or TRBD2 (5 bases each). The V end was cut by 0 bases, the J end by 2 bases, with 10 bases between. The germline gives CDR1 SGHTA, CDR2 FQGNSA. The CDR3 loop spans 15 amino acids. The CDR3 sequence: CASSLAGGVQETQYF. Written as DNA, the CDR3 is TGTGCCAGCAGCTTAGCTGGGGGAGTTCAAGAGACCCAGTACTTC.

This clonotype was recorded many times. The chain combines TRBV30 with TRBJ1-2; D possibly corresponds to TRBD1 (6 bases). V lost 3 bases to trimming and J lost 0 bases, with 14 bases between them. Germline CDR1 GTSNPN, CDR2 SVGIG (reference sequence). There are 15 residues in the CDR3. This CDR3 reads CAWRQGLLANYGYTF. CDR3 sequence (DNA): TGTGCCTGGAGGCAGGGGCTGCTAGCTAACTATGGCTACACCTTC.

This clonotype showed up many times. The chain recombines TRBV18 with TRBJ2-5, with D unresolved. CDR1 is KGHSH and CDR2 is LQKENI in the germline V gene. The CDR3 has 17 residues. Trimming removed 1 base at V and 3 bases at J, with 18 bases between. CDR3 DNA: TGTGCCAGCTCACCACGGATTGGCGAACCCTCCAAAGAGACCCAGTACTTC. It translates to CASSPRIGEPSKETQYF.

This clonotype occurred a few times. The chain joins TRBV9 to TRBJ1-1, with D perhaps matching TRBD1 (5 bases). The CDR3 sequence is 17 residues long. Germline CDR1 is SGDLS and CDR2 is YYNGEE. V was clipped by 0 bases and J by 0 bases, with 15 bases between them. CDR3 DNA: TGTGCCAGCAGCGTAGACCCTAAGAAGGGGATGAACACTGAAGCTTTCTTT. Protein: CASSVDPKKGMNTEAFF. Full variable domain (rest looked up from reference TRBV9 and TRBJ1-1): DSGVTQTPKHLITATGQRVTLRCSPRSGDLSVYWYQQSLDQGLQFLIQYYNGEERAKGNILERFSAQQFPDLHSELNLSSLELGDSALYFCASSVDPKKGMNTEAFFGQGTRLTVV.

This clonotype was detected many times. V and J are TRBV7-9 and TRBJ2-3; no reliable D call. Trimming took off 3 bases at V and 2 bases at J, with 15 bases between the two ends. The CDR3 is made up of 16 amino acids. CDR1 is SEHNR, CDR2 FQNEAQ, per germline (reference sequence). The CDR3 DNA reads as TGTGCCAGCAGCTTGTTACAGCTCGGCCACACAGATACGCAGTATTTT. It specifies CASSLLQLGHTDTQYF.

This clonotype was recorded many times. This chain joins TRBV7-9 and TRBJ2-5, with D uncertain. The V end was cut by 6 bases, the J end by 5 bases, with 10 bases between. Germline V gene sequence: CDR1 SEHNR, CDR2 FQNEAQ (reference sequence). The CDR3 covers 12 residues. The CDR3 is CASSMVLETQYF. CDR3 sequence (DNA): TGTGCCAGCAGTATGGTTCTGGAGACCCAGTACTTC.

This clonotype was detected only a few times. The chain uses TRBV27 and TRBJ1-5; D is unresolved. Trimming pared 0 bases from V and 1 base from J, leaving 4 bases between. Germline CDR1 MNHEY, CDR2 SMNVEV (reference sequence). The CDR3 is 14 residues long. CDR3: CASSLSRSNQPQHF. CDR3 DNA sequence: TGTGCCAGCAGTTTATCGCGGAGCAATCAGCCCCAGCATTTT.

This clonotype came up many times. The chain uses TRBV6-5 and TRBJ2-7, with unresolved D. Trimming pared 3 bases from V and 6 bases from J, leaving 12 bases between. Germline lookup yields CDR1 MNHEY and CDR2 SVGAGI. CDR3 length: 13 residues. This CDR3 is CASSYEPMGEQYF. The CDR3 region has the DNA TGTGCCAGCAGTTATGAGCCCATGGGCGAGCAGTACTTC.

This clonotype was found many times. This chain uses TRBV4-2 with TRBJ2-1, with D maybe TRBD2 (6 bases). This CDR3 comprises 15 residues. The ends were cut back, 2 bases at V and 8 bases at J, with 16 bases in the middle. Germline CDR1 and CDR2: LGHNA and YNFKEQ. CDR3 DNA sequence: TGTGCCAGCAGCCAAATAGCGGCCAGTCGGCATGAGCAGTTCTTC. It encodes CASSQIAASRHEQFF.

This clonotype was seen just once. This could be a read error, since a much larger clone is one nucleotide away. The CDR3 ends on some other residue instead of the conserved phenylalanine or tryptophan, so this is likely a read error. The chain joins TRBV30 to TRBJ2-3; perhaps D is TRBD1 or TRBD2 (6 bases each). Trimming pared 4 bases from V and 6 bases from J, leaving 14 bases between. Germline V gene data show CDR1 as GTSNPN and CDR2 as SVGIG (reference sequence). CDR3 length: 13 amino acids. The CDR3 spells CAWNRGAVDTQYL. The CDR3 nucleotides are TGTGCCTGGAATAGGGGGGCCGTGGATACGCAGTATCTT.

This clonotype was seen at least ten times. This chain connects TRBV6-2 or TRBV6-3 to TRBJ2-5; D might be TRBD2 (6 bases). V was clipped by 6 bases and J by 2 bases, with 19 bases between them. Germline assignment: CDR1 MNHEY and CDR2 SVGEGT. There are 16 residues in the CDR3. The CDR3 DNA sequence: TGTGCCAGCAGAAAAGACGGACTACCGAGGCAAGAGACCCAGTACTTC. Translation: CASRKDGLPRQETQYF.

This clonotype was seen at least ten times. CDR3 protein: CASRLTSGSPSEQFF. Here the CDR3 DNA reads TGTGCCAGCAGACTGACTAGCGGGAGTCCTAGTGAGCAGTTCTTC. The chain combines TRBV12-3 or TRBV12-4 with TRBJ2-1; 12 bases match TRBD2. Losses at the gene ends were 6 bases for V and 9 bases for J; bases not matched to a gene: 9. The CDR3 is made up of 15 amino acids.